This passage covers 30 T cell receptor beta chains from one sample sequenced in a study of T cell responses to AZD1222 COVID-19 vaccine. The assay was immunoSEQ multiplex PCR, and TCRdb's table has in-frame clones only and misses some. The sample lists some 120,000 clones; 70% to 90% were seen once. Sequencing used peripheral blood, obtained on day 0 of AZD1222 vaccination. Receptor source: an adult in good health.

J is TRBJ2-6 and V is TRBV6-1; possibly TRBD1 or TRBD2 for D (5 bases each). There are 18 residues in the CDR3. CDR1 is MNHNS, CDR2 SASEGT, per germline. The ends were cut back, 2 bases at V and 0 bases at J, with 14 bases in the middle. CDR3 residues: CASSESRGARSGANVLTF. CDR3 nucleotide sequence: TGTGCCAGCAGTGAATCTAGAGGGGCCCGCTCTGGGGCCAACGTCCTGACTTTC.

The rearrangement joins TRBV27 to TRBJ2-7; D gene unclear. Germline V gene sequence: CDR1 MNHEY, CDR2 SMNVEV (reference sequence). The CDR3 is 13 amino acids. Trimming removed 3 bases at V and 2 bases at J, with 8 bases between. CDR3 nucleotides: TGTGCCAGCAGTTTGCACAGCCCCTACGAGCAGTACTTC. Translating gives CASSLHSPYEQYF.

The V call is TRBV27, the J call TRBJ1-5; D uncertain. The CDR3 has 12 amino acids. Between the trimmed V and J ends, which lost 10 bases and 10 bases, there was a span of 17 bases. The germline V gene encodes CDR1 MNHEY and CDR2 SMNVEV (reference sequence). The CDR3 bases are TGTGCCACGCAGGAGGGCTTAGGACCCCAGCATTTT. This translates into CATQEGLGPQHF.

The chain has TRBV5-5 and TRBJ2-7; 8 bases align to TRBD1. Germline CDR1 SGHKS, CDR2 YYEKEE (reference sequence). The CDR3 extends over 15 amino acids. The ends lost 4 bases at V and 2 bases at J; junction bases unmatched: 8. As DNA, the CDR3 is TGTGCCAGCAGCAAAGGGACAGGCCTTACCTACGAGCAGTACTTC. It codes for CASSKGTGLTYEQYF.

The CDR3 DNA follows: TGTGCCATCGGCACAAGGGGCTTCGATGGAAACACCATATATTTT. It codes for CAIGTRGFDGNTIYF. The V call is TRBV10-3, the J call TRBJ1-3; the D gene is possibly TRBD1 (5 bases). This CDR3 is 15 amino acids long. The germline gives CDR1 ENHRY, CDR2 SYGVKD. Trimming shortened V by 8 bases and J by 3 bases, and 17 bases separated the two germline ends.

The chain couples TRBV19 to TRBJ1-2; D is unclear. CDR3 length: 12 amino acids. Germline CDR1 LNHDA, CDR2 SQIVND (reference sequence). V lost 8 bases and J lost 1, with 8 bases in between. The CDR3 is CASGHYNYGYTF. The CDR3 DNA sequence: TGTGCCAGTGGGCACTATAACTATGGCTACACCTTC. Using reference TRBV19 and TRBJ1-2 for the parts outside the CDR3, the full variable domain is DGGITQSPKYLFRKEGQNVTLSCEQNLNHDAMYWYRQDPGQGLRLIYYSQIVNDFQKGDIAEGYSVSREKKESFPLTVTSAQKNPTAFYLCASGHYNYGYTFGSGTRLTVV.

The rearrangement links TRBV7-2 to TRBJ1-1; 8 positions agree with TRBD1. The CDR3 totals 16 residues. V shed 2 bases, J shed 7 bases, and the junction held 12 bases outside the gene matches. In germline, CDR1 is SGHTA, CDR2 FQGNSA. The CDR3 bases are TGTGCCAGCAGCTTATATGGTGCAGGGGGCTCGATTGAAGCTTTCTTT. Translating it yields CASSLYGAGGSIEAFF. Combining the CDR3 with reference TRBV7-2 and TRBJ1-1 gives the whole variable domain GAGVSQSPSNKVTEKGKDVELRCDPISGHTALYWYRQSLGQGLEFLIYFQGNSAPDKSGLPSDRFSAERTGGSVSTLTIQRTQQEDSAVYLCASSLYGAGGSIEAFFGQGTRLTVV.

The rearrangement uses TRBV11-2 and TRBJ1-2; D not certain. Germline CDR1 SGHAT, CDR2 FQNNGV. The V gene lost 5 bases and the J gene lost 7 bases, with 11 bases spanning the gap. The CDR3 totals 12 residues. CDR3 amino acids: CASSLGVSGYTF. The DNA of the CDR3 is TGTGCCAGCAGCCTTGGGGTGTCTGGCTACACCTTC.

V usage is TRBV18 and J usage is TRBJ2-5; D is perhaps TRBD2 (5 bases). V dropped 2 bases and J dropped 5 bases, with 9 bases sitting between them. The CDR3 sequence is 13 residues long. The germline gives CDR1 KGHSH, CDR2 LQKENI. The CDR3 sequence: CASSPGSDETQYF. The CDR3 nucleotides are TGTGCCAGCTCACCAGGGAGTGATGAGACCCAGTACTTC.

This clone has just a few counts. V and J are TRBV7-3 and TRBJ2-7, with D perhaps TRBD1 (5 bases). Trimming took off 5 bases at V and 0 bases at J, with 11 bases between the two ends. Germline CDR1 reads SGHTA; CDR2 reads FQGTGA. The CDR3 has 14 amino acids. CDR3 in amino acids: CASSPSDTSYEQYF. CDR3 coding DNA: TGTGCCAGCAGCCCATCGGACACCTCCTACGAGCAGTACTTC.

This chain connects TRBV5-6 to TRBJ2-1, with unresolved D. Per germline, CDR1 SGHDT and CDR2 YYEEEE. This CDR3 has 17 residues. V lost 0 bases and J 8 bases, leaving 21 bases between the germline ends. The CDR3 sequence: CASSLGLVGVQRDEQFF. The CDR3 bases are TGTGCCAGCAGCTTGGGGCTCGTTGGGGTGCAACGGGATGAGCAGTTCTTC.

V and J are TRBV2 and TRBJ2-1; 9 nucleotides line up with TRBD2. The CDR3 covers 17 residues. The germline CDR1 and CDR2 sequences are SNHLY and FYNNEI. The junction had 17 bases not matched to a gene; V was cut back by 8 bases and J by 6 bases. CDR3 protein: CASRKLAGLASFNEQFF. In nucleotides, the CDR3 is TGTGCCAGCCGGAAGCTAGCGGGACTAGCTAGCTTCAATGAGCAGTTCTTC.

The chain has TRBV4-1 and TRBJ1-1; D remains ambiguous. Germline assignment: CDR1 MGHRA and CDR2 YSYEKL. Trimming took off 1 base at V and 6 bases at J, with 3 bases between the two ends. This CDR3 has 11 residues. For the CDR3, the DNA is TGCGCCAGCAGCCAAGGAGCTGAAGCTTTCTTT. This translates into CASSQGAEAFF.

Note on this clone: Other DNA sequences in this specimen translate into the identical CDR3. J is TRBJ1-5 and V is TRBV20-1; D possibly corresponds to TRBD1 (5 bases). Germline V gene data show CDR1 as DFQATT and CDR2 as SNEGSKA (reference sequence). V was pared by 3 bases and J by 5 bases, with 11 bases between. This CDR3 has 13 amino acids. The chain's CDR3 is CSASRQGDQPQHF. Here the CDR3 DNA reads TGCAGTGCTAGTCGGCAGGGAGATCAGCCCCAGCATTTT.

The chain combines TRBV18 with TRBJ2-5; no clear D. V dropped 0 bases and J dropped 5 bases, with 4 bases sitting between them. This CDR3 is 12 amino acids long. The germline CDR1 and CDR2 sequences are KGHSH and LQKENI. In DNA form, the CDR3 reads TGTGCCAGCTCACCACCGGGCGAGACCCAGTACTTC. Translating it yields CASSPPGETQYF.

The chain couples TRBV9 to TRBJ2-1; D could derive from TRBD1 or TRBD2 (5 bases each). CDR1 is SGDLS, CDR2 YYNGEE, per germline. V was shortened by 4 bases and J by 0 bases, with 11 bases between the two germline ends. The CDR3 has 15 amino acids. CDR3 coding DNA: TGTGCCAGCAGCCGGGACGCCAGCTCCTACAATGAGCAGTTCTTC. Protein sequence: CASSRDASSYNEQFF.

The CDR3 reads CAWSRQGNQPQHF. In DNA, the CDR3 is TGTGCCTGGAGTAGGCAGGGCAATCAGCCCCAGCATTTT. This chain joins TRBV30 and TRBJ1-5; D is undetermined. This CDR3 has 13 amino acids. Trimming removed 2 bases at V and 2 bases at J, with 7 bases between. The germline V gene has CDR1 GTSNPN and CDR2 SVGIG (reference sequence).

V gene TRBV7-6 combines with J gene TRBJ2-5; D gene unclear. The V gene lost 5 bases and the J gene lost 1 base, with 5 bases spanning the gap. This CDR3 has 12 residues. Per germline, CDR1 SGHVS and CDR2 FNYEAQ. The CDR3 is CASSALQETQYF. CDR3 bases: TGTGCCAGCAGCGCCCTCCAAGAGACCCAGTACTTC. Full variable domain (remainder filled in from reference TRBV7-6 and TRBJ2-5): GAGVSQSPRYKVTKRGQDVALRCDPISGHVSLYWYRQALGQGPEFLTYFNYEAQQDKSGLPNDRFSAERPEGSISTLTIQRTEQRDSAMYRCASSALQETQYFGPGTRLLVL.

This chain connects TRBV7-9 to TRBJ1-1; 7 nucleotides agree with TRBD1. Losses at the gene ends were 5 bases for V and 7 bases for J; bases not matched to a gene: 13. Germline assignment: CDR1 SEHNR and CDR2 FQNEAQ (reference sequence). The length of the CDR3 is 15 residues. CDR3 sequence (DNA): TGTGCCAGCAGCATTACGGTGACAGGGTTAAATGAAGCTTTCTTT. Amino acids: CASSITVTGLNEAFF.

V and J are TRBV3-1 (or the pseudogene TRBV3-2) and TRBJ1-2, with a weak D call TRBD1 (5 bases). Trimming removed 2 bases at V and 5 bases at J, with 12 bases between. Germline V CDR1 and CDR2: LGHDT, YNNKEL (reference sequence). The CDR3 sequence is 14 residues long. Here the CDR3 DNA reads TGTGCCAGCAGCCAAAGGGGTACAGCTTATGGCTACACCTTC. Translating it yields CASSQRGTAYGYTF.

This chain links TRBV30 with TRBJ2-5; D assignment may be TRBD1 or TRBD2 (6 bases each). CDR1 and CDR2 (germline): GTSNPN, SVGIG (reference sequence). The V end lost 0 bases, the J end lost 4 bases, and 15 bases lay between the germline ends. CDR3 length: 15 residues. The CDR3 is CAWSVFGGAGETQYF. In DNA form, the CDR3 reads TGTGCCTGGAGTGTGTTCGGGGGCGCGGGAGAGACCCAGTACTTC.

This chain joins TRBV7-6 and TRBJ1-1; TRBD1 might be the D (5 bases). The CDR3 extends over 13 amino acids. Germline CDR1 reads SGHVS; CDR2 reads FNYEAQ. The V end was cut by 2 bases, the J end by 5 bases, with 9 bases between. In DNA, the CDR3 is TGTGCCAGCAGCTTAATAGGGGAAACTGAAGCTTTCTTT. Translating it yields CASSLIGETEAFF. Using reference TRBV7-6 and TRBJ1-1 for the parts outside the CDR3, the full variable domain is GAGVSQSPRYKVTKRGQDVALRCDPISGHVSLYWYRQALGQGPEFLTYFNYEAQQDKSGLPNDRFSAERPEGSISTLTIQRTEQRDSAMYRCASSLIGETEAFFGQGTRLTVV.

This chain joins TRBV15 and TRBJ1-5; tentative D call: TRBD1 (6 bases). This CDR3 is 17 amino acids long. The ends were cut back, 0 bases at V and 5 bases at J, with 17 bases in the middle. Germline values: CDR1 LNHNV, CDR2 YYDKDF (reference sequence). The CDR3 DNA reads TGTGCCACCAGCAGAGATGAAACGGGGGGCTGGGATCAGCCCCAGCATTTT. Translating gives CATSRDETGGWDQPQHF.

This chain joins TRBV6-1 and TRBJ1-4; 8 bases align to TRBD1. Germline values: CDR1 MNHNS, CDR2 SASEGT. This CDR3 region has 15 residues. The trim removed 1 base at V and 6 bases at J, leaving 4 bases unmatched. CDR3 protein: CASSEVDRGHEKLFF. As DNA, the CDR3 is TGTGCCAGCAGTGAAGTCGACAGGGGCCATGAAAAACTGTTTTTT.

The chain is built from TRBV4-2 and TRBJ2-3; a possible D gene is TRBD2 (6 bases). The V gene lost 0 bases and the J gene lost 1 base, with 11 bases spanning the gap. The CDR3 consists of 16 residues. Germline V lookup: CDR1 LGHNA, CDR2 YNFKEQ. The CDR3 sequence: CASSQELARGTDTQYF. The CDR3 DNA is TGTGCCAGCAGCCAAGAACTAGCTAGGGGCACAGATACGCAGTATTTT.

This clone came up a few times. The chain carries TRBV6-1 and TRBJ1-3, with no clear D. CDR1 is MNHNS, CDR2 SASEGT, per germline. This CDR3 spans 16 amino acids. V lost 0 bases and J 0 bases, leaving 9 bases between the germline ends. In nucleotides, the CDR3 is TGTGCCAGCAGTGAAGCCGGGGAGAGCTCTGGAAACACCATATATTTT. Amino acids: CASSEAGESSGNTIYF.

The chain uses TRBV29-1 and TRBJ2-3; TRBD2 matches at 13 bases. The CDR3 covers 15 residues. Germline V lookup: CDR1 SQVTM, CDR2 ANQGSEA. V shed 5 bases and J 1 base; nucleotides not matched to a gene: 3. The CDR3 protein is CSVRGTSGGTDTQYF. CDR3 coding DNA: TGCAGCGTTCGGGGGACTAGCGGGGGCACAGATACGCAGTATTTT.

V and J are TRBV3-1 (or the pseudogene TRBV3-2) and TRBJ1-2; D may be TRBD1 (5 bases). Germline V gene sequence: CDR1 LGHDT, CDR2 YNNKEL (reference sequence). V was pared by 6 bases and J by 3 bases, with 20 bases between. The CDR3 length is 16 residues. The CDR3 loop is CASRKGEVRGDYGYTF. The CDR3 nucleotides read TGTGCCAGCAGAAAAGGGGAGGTGAGAGGGGACTATGGCTACACCTTC.

The chain has TRBV29-1 and TRBJ1-3; D ambiguous. Germline CDR1 is SQVTM and CDR2 is ANQGSEA. Deletions cut 5 bases from V and 3 bases from J, with 17 bases between. CDR3 length equals 15 residues. The CDR3 region is CSVSTTMEYGNTIYF. Here the CDR3 DNA reads TGCAGCGTTTCGACAACCATGGAATATGGAAACACCATATATTTT.

This clone has a handful of counts. This rearrangement joins TRBV29-1 to TRBJ1-2; no clear D gene. Germline CDR1 reads SQVTM; CDR2 reads ANQGSEA. Trimming cost V 4 bases and J 8 bases, with 11 bases left between them. This CDR3 is built from 11 residues. The CDR3 DNA reads as TGCAGCGTTGTAGGGCGTCGGGGCTACACCTTC. Protein: CSVVGRRGYTF.